Shown below are 13 T cell receptor beta chains from a single sample sequenced in a study of CD8 T cells in Susac syndrome (dated by TCRdb to about 2019). The library came from the immunoSEQ multiplex PCR assay. RNA was extracted using the RNeasy kit, and roughly 0.5 to 1 microgram was reverse transcribed with random hexamers. TCRdb trimmed public reads at Q25 via fastp, called clones via MiXCR and kept in-frame beta chains. Each CDR3 protein appears once, grouped with its most common genes and DNA. The sample table lists 150,000 or so distinct CDR3 sequences, over 85% of them with a count of one. Around 0.14% of the sample comes from the top ten. The sequenced sample consisted of CD4+ T cells from PBMCs. These receptor sequences come from a human donor in good health.

This clonotype was detected once. V usage is TRBV19 and J usage is TRBJ1-2; the D is unclear. V was trimmed by 4 bases and J by 0 bases, leaving 15 bases between them. CDR1 and CDR2 from the germline V gene are LNHDA and SQIVND (reference sequence). The CDR3 has 16 residues. CDR3 in DNA: TGTGCCAGTAGTACCAGTGACCGCGGCTCTAACTATGGCTACACCTTC. Its protein is CASSTSDRGSNYGYTF.

V gene TRBV20-1 combines with J gene TRBJ1-2; D gene ambiguous. The germline gives CDR1 DFQATT, CDR2 SNEGSKA (reference sequence). This CDR3 has 12 amino acids. V was cut by 3 bases and J by 3 bases, with 8 bases left in between. CDR3 nucleotides: TGCAGTGCTAGGGCAGGCTACTATGGCTACACCTTC. Amino acid sequence: CSARAGYYGYTF.

This clonotype has a single count. The V and J genes are TRBV5-4 and TRBJ2-7; 8 nucleotides match TRBD1. Germline lookup yields CDR1 SGHNT and CDR2 YYREEE (reference sequence). Losses at the gene ends were 4 bases for V and 4 bases for J; bases not matched to a gene: 4. The CDR3 contains 13 residues. CDR3 DNA sequence: TGTGCCAGCAGCCAGACAGGGGAGTACGAGCAGTACTTC. It codes for CASSQTGEYEQYF.

The V gene is TRBV15, the J gene TRBJ1-5; no reliable D call. The V gene's germline CDR1 is LNHNV and CDR2 YYDKDF (reference sequence). The CDR3 sequence is 12 residues long. V dropped 1 base and J dropped 2 bases, with 0 bases sitting between them. CDR3 sequence: CATSRGNQPQHF. CDR3 DNA sequence: TGTGCCACCAGCAGAGGCAATCAGCCCCAGCATTTT. The variable domain in full, with the rest retrieved from reference TRBV15 and TRBJ1-5, is DAMVIQNPRYQVTQFGKPVTLSCSQTLNHNVMYWYQQKSSQAPKLLFHYYDKDFNNEADTPDNFQSRRPNTSFCFLDIRSPGLGDTAMYLCATSRGNQPQHFGDGTRLSIL.

The chain links TRBV15 to TRBJ1-1, with TRBD1 matching 7 bases. This CDR3 region has 13 residues. The J segment lost 10 bases and the V segment lost 0 bases, leaving 5 bases of the junction unmatched. From germline, CDR1 is LNHNV and CDR2 YYDKDF (reference sequence). CDR3 sequence (DNA): TGTGCCACCAGCAGAGAGTGGACAGGTCGAGCTTTCTTT. Translation gives CATSREWTGRAFF. Complete variable domain (other parts from reference TRBV15 and TRBJ1-1): DAMVIQNPRYQVTQFGKPVTLSCSQTLNHNVMYWYQQKSSQAPKLLFHYYDKDFNNEADTPDNFQSRRPNTSFCFLDIRSPGLGDTAMYLCATSREWTGRAFFGQGTRLTVV.

This chain joins TRBV7-9 and TRBJ2-3, with 8 bases identical to TRBD2. The germline V gene encodes CDR1 SEHNR and CDR2 FQNEAQ (reference sequence). The CDR3 length is 15 residues. The trim removed 7 bases at V and 0 bases at J, leaving 6 bases unmatched. The CDR3: CASIIAGPSTDTQYF. In DNA form, the CDR3 reads TGTGCCAGCATCATAGCGGGGCCTAGCACAGATACGCAGTATTTT.

The chain employs TRBV4-3 and TRBJ2-5, with TRBD2 matching 10 bases. The CDR3 length is 15 residues. The V segment lost 6 bases and the J segment 5 bases; nucleotides outside the gene matches: 9. In germline, CDR1 is LGHNA, CDR2 YSLEER. The CDR3 here is CASSYVLAGVETQYF. DNA for the CDR3: TGCGCCAGCAGTTATGTTCTAGCGGGGGTGGAGACCCAGTACTTC.

V and J are TRBV3-1 and TRBJ1-1; 7 nucleotides agree with TRBD1. The CDR3 spans 15 residues. The germline CDR1 and CDR2 sequences are LGHDT and YNNKEL (reference sequence). V lost 5 bases and J lost 0; bases outside the gene matches: 6. CDR3 in amino acids: CASSIAGTVNTEAFF. The CDR3 nucleotides are TGTGCCAGCAGCATAGCCGGGACAGTGAACACTGAAGCTTTCTTT.

The rearrangement links TRBV12-3 or TRBV12-4 to TRBJ2-1; possibly TRBD1 for D (5 bases). The CDR3 contains 12 residues. V lost 3 bases to trimming and J lost 9 bases, with 9 bases between them. The CDR3 nucleotides read TGTGCCAGCAGTTTCGGGCAGGGTGAGCAGTTCTTC. This translates into CASSFGQGEQFF.

The V gene is TRBV7-2, the J gene TRBJ2-5; TRBD1 agrees at 8 bases. The germline V gene has CDR1 SGHTA and CDR2 FQGNSA. This CDR3 is 13 amino acids long. J was trimmed by 5 bases and V by 2 bases; bases with no gene match: 1. The CDR3 coding sequence is TGTGCCAGCAGCTTAAGGACAGGGGAGACCCAGTACTTC. This encodes CASSLRTGETQYF.

V is TRBV4-2 and J is TRBJ2-2; D perhaps matches TRBD2 (6 bases). The CDR3 contains 13 residues. The V end was cut by 0 bases, the J end by 11 bases, with 10 bases between. Germline CDR1 LGHNA, CDR2 YNFKEQ. This CDR3 reads CASSQDREAELFF. In nucleotides, the CDR3 is TGTGCCAGCAGCCAAGATAGGGAGGCCGAGCTGTTTTTT.

V gene TRBV27 combines with J gene TRBJ1-6, with unresolved D. This CDR3 has 14 residues. CDR1 is MNHEY, CDR2 SMNVEV, per germline (reference sequence). V dropped 4 bases and J dropped 8 bases, with 12 bases sitting between them. The CDR3: CASSSAGVHSPLHF. In DNA, the CDR3 is TGTGCCAGCAGTTCCGCCGGGGTGCATTCACCCCTCCACTTT.

The CDR3 DNA is TGTGCCAGCAGAAAGTTCCAGCCGGCAGATACGCAGTATTTT. It translates to CASRKFQPADTQYF. The chain is built from TRBV2 and TRBJ2-3; D ambiguous. V gave up 6 bases and J gave up 4 bases, with 14 bases separating them. The CDR3 runs to 14 residues. The germline V gene encodes CDR1 SNHLY and CDR2 FYNNEI.